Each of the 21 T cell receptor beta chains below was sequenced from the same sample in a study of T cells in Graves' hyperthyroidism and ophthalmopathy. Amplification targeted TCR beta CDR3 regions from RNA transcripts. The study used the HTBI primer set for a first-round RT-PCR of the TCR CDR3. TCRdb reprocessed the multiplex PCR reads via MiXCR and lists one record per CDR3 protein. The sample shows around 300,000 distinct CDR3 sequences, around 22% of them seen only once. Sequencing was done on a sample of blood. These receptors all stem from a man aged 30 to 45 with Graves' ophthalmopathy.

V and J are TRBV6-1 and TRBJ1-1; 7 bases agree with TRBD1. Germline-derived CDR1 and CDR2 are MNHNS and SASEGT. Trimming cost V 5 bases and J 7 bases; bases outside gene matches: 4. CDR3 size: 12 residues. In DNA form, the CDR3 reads TGTGCCAGCAGTTTCCGGGACAGTGAAGCTTTCTTT. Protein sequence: CASSFRDSEAFF.

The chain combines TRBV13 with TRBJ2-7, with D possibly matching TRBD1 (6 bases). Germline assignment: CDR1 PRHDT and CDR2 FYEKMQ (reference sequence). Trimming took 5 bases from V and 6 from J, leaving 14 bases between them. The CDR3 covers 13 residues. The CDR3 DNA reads TGTGCCAGCAGCACGGGCCAGACAGGCGAGCAGTACTTC. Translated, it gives CASSTGQTGEQYF. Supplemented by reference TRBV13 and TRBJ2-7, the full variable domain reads AAGVIQSPRHLIKEKRETATLKCYPIPRHDTVYWYQQGPGQDPQFLISFYEKMQSDKGSIPDRFSAQQFSDYHSELNMSSLELGDSALYFCASSTGQTGEQYFGPGTRLTVT.

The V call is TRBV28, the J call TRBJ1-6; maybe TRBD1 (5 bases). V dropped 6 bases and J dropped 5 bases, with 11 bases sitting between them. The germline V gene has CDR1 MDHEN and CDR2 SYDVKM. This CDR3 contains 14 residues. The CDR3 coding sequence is TGTGCCAGCAGCGGGGGATCGGATAATTCACCCCTCCACTTT. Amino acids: CASSGGSDNSPLHF.

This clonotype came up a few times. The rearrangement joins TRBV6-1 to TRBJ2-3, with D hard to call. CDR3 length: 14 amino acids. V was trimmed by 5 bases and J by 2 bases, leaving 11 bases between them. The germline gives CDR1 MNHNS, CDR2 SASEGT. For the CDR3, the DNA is TGTGCCAGCAGTTTTCGCGGAAACACAGATACGCAGTATTTT. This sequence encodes CASSFRGNTDTQYF.

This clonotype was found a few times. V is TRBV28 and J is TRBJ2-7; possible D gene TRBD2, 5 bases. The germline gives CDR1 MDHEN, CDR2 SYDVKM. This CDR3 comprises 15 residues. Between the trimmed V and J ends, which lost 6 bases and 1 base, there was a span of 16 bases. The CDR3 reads CASSKPGKASYEQYF. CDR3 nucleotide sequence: TGTGCCAGCAGCAAGCCCGGGAAGGCGTCCTACGAGCAGTACTTC.

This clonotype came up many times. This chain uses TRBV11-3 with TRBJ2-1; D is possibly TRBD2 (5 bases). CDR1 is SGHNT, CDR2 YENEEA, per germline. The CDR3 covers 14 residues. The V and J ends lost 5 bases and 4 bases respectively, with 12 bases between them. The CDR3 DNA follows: TGTGCCAGCAGCACCTCGGACTCTTACAATGAGCAGTTCTTC. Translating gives CASSTSDSYNEQFF.

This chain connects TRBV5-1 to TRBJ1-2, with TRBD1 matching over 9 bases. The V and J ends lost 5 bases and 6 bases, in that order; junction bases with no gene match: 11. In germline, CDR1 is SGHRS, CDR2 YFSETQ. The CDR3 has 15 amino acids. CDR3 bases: TGCGCCAGCAGTTCTCAATCCGGGACAGGGAATGGCTACACCTTC. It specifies CASSSQSGTGNGYTF.

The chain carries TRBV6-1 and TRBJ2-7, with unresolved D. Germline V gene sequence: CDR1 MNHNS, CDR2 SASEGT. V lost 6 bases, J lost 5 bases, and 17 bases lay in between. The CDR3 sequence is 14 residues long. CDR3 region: CASSSVGFNNEQYF. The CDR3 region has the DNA TGTGCCAGCAGCTCAGTTGGGTTTAACAACGAGCAGTACTTC.

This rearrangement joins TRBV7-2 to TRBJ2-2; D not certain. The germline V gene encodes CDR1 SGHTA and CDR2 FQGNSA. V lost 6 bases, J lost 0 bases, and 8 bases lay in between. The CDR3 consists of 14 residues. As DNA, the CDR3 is TGTGCCAGCAGGTTAAACGCGAACACCGGGGAGCTGTTTTTT. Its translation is CASRLNANTGELFF.

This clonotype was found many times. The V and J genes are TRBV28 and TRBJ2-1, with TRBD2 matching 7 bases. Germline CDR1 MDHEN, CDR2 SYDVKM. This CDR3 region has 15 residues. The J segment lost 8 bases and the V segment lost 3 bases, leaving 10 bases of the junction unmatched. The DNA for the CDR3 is TGTGCCAGCAGTTTCGGTGGGAGGGCCCGAGATGAGCAGTTCTTC. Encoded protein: CASSFGGRARDEQFF.

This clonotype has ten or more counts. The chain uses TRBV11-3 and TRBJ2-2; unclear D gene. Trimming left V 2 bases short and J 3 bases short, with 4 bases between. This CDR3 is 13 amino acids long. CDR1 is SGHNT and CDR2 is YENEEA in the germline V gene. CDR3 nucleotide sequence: TGTGCCAGCAGCTTACTGGACACCGGGGAGCTGTTTTTT. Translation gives CASSLLDTGELFF.

The CDR3 coding sequence is TGTGCCAGCAGCGTAACTAGCGGGGAGACCCAGTACTTC. It encodes CASSVTSGETQYF. The chain employs TRBV9 and TRBJ2-5; 9 bases line up with TRBD2. With V trimmed by 1 base and J by 5 bases, 0 bases remained unmatched. Germline CDR1 and CDR2: SGDLS and YYNGEE. The CDR3 has 13 residues.

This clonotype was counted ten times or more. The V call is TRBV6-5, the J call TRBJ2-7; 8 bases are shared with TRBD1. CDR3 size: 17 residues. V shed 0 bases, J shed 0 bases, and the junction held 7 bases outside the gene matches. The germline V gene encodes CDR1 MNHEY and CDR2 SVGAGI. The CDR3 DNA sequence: TGTGCCAGCAGTTACTCGATGGGGACAGGTAGCTCCTACGAGCAGTACTTC. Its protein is CASSYSMGTGSSYEQYF.

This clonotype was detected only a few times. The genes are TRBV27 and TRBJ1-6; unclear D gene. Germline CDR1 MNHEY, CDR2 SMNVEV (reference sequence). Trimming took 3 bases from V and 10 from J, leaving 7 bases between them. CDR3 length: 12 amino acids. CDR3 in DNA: TGTGCCAGCAGTTTGGTAGGATCACCCCTCCACTTT. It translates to CASSLVGSPLHF.

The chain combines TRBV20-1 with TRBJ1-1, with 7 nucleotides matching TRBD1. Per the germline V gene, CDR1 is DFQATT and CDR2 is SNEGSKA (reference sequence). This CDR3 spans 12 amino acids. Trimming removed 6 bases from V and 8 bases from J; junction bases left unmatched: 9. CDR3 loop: CSAQGQYVEAFF. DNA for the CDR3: TGCAGTGCACAGGGACAGTATGTGGAAGCTTTCTTT.

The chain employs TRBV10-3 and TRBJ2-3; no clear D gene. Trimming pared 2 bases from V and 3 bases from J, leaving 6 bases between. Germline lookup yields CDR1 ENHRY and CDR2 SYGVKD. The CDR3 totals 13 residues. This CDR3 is CAISEDWTDTQYF. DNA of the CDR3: TGTGCCATCAGTGAGGACTGGACAGATACGCAGTATTTT.

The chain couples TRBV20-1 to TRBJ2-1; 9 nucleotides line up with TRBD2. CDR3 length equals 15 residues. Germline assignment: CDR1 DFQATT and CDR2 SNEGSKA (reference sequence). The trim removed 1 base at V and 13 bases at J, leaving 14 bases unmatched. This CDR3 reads CSARGGGSGSQKQFF. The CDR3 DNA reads TGCAGTGCTAGAGGAGGGGGTAGCGGGAGCCAAAAACAGTTCTTC.

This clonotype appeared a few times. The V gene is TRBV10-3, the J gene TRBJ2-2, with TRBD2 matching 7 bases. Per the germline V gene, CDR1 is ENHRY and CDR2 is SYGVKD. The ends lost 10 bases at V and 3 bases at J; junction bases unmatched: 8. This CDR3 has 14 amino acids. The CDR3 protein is CATGGTTDTGELFF. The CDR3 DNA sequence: TGTGCCACCGGGGGGACCACAGACACCGGGGAGCTGTTTTTT.

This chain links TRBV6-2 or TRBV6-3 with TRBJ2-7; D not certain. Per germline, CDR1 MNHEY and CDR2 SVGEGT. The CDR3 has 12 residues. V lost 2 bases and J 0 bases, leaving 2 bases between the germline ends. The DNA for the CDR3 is TGTGCCAGCAGTTACACCTCCTACGAGCAGTACTTC. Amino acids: CASSYTSYEQYF.

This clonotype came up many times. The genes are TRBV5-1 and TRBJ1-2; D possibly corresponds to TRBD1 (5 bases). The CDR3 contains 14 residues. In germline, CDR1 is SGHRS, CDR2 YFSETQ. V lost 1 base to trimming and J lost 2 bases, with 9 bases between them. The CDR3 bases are TGCGCCAGCAGCTTGTCCAGGGACAACTATGGCTACACCTTC. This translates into CASSLSRDNYGYTF.

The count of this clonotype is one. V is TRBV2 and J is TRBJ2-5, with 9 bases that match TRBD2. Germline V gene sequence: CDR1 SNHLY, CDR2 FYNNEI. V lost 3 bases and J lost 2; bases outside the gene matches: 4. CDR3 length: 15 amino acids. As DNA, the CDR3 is TGTGCCAGCAGTGATGGGGCGGGAGGGCAAGAGACCCAGTACTTC. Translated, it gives CASSDGAGGQETQYF.